The subject of this entry is one TCR beta chain. This clonotype was recorded many times. The specificity of this receptor is unknown. No qualities accompany the bases; no much larger clone lies one base away. The record originates from a study of patients and donors after allogeneic stem cell transplantation (dated by TCRdb to 2018 to 2020). Receptor libraries were prepared by RT-PCR. The sequencing machine was a NextSeq 550. TCRdb ran its own pipeline on the public reads, namely fastp trimming at Q25 and MiXCR clone calling, and kept in-frame beta chains. CDR3 protein duplicates are merged, each entry listing the most common genes and DNA. The sample data list approximately 200,000 distinct CDR3 sequences, and less than 45% of these were observed just once. Clones ranked in the top ten supply about 30% of the sample. V was cut back by 0 bases and J by 9 bases, leaving a gap of 16 bases between them. The CDR3 runs 15 amino acids, cysteine and phenylalanine included. Here the CDR3 DNA is all that survives: 45 bases in frame from base 1. The germline V gene yields SGHDT for CDR1 and YYEEEE for CDR2.

The origin of this receptor is a human donor who was either an allogeneic HSCT recipient or a stem cell or donor lymphocyte infusion donor (not recorded which). It is not recorded whose cells these are; they may come from a transplant donor. This receptor chain uses TRBV5-6 and TRBJ2-1; TRBD2 is a weak D gene call, 5 bases matching. The sample comprised blood, either unsorted or a sorted T cell fraction (not recorded which). In nucleotide form, the sequence is TGTGCCAGCAGCTTGGCCGGGAAGATATACGGTGAGCAGTTCTTC. Translated, this gives CASSLAGKIYGEQFF.